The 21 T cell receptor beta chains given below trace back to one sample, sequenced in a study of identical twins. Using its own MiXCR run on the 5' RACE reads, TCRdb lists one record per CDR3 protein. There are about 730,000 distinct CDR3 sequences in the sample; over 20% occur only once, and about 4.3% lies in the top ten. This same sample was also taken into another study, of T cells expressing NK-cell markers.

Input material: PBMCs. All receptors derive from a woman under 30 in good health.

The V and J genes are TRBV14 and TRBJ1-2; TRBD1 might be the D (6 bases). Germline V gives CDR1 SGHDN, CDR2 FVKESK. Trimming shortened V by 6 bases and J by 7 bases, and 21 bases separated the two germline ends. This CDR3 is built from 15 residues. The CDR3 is CASRAVGRGAAGYTF. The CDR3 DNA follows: TGTGCCAGCAGAGCCGTAGGACGGGGGGCTGCTGGCTACACCTTC.

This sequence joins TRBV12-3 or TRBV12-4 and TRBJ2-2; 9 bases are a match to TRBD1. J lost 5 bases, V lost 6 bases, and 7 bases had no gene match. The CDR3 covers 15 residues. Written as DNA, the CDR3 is TGTGCCAGCAGACGGACAGGGGTAAAGACCGGGGAGCTGTTTTTT. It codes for CASRRTGVKTGELFF.

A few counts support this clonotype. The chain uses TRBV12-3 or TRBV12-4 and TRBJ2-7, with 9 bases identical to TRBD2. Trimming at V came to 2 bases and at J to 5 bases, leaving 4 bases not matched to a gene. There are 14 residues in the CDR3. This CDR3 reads CASSLRLAGHEQYF. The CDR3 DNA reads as TGTGCCAGCAGTTTAAGGCTAGCGGGACACGAGCAGTACTTC.

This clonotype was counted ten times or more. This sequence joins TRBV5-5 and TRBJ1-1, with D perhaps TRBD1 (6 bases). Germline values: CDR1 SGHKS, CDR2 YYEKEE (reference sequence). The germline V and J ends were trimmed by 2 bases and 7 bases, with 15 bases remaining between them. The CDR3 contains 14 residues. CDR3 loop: CASSFAPGGLEAFF. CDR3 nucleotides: TGTGCCAGCAGCTTCGCCCCGGGGGGGCTTGAAGCTTTCTTT.

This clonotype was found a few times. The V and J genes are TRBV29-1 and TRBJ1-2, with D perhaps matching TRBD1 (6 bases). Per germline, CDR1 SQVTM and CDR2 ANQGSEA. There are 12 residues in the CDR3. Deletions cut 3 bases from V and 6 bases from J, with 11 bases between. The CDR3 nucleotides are TGCAGCGTTGAGGAACAGGGAAATGGCTACACCTTC. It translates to CSVEEQGNGYTF.

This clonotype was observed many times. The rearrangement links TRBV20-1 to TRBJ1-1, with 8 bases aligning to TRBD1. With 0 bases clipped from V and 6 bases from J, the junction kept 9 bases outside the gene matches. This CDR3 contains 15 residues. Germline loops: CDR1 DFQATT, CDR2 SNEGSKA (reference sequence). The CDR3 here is CSARDLVRGLAEAFF. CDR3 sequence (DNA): TGCAGTGCTAGAGATCTCGTCAGGGGGCTGGCTGAAGCTTTCTTT.

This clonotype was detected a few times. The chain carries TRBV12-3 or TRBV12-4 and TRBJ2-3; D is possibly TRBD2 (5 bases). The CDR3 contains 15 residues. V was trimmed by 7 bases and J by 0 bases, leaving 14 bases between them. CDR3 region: CASIFRDFSTDTQYF. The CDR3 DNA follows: TGTGCCAGCATCTTCCGGGATTTTAGCACAGATACGCAGTATTTT.

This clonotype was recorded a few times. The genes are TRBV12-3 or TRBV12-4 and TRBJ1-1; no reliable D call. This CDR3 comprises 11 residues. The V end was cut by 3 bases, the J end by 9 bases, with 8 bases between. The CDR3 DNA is TGTGCCAGCAGTTTCGCGGTGCAAGCTTTCTTT. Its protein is CASSFAVQAFF.

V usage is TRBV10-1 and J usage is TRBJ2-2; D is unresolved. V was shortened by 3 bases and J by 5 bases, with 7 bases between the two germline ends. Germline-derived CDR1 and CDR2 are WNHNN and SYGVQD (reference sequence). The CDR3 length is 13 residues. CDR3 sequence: CASSELTTGELFF. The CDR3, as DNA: TGCGCCAGCAGTGAACTCACTACCGGGGAGCTGTTTTTT.

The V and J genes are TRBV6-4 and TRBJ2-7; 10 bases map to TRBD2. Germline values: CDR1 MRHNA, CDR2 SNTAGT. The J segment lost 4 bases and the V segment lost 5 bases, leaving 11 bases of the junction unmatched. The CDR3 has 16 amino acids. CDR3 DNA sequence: TGTGCCAGCAGTCTACCCCTGACTAGCGGGCGATACGAGCAGTACTTC. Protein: CASSLPLTSGRYEQYF.

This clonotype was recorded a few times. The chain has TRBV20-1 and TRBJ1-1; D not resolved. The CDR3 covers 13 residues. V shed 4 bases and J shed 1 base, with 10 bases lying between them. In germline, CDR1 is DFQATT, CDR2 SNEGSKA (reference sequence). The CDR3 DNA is TGCAGTGCTACAGAAACTGCGAACACTGAAGCTTTCTTT. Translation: CSATETANTEAFF.

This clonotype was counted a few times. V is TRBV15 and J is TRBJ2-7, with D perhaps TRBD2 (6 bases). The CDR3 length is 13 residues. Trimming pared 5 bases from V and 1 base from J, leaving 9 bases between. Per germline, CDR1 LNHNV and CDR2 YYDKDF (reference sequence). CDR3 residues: CATSHGTSYEQYF. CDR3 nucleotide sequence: TGTGCCACCAGCCACGGGACTTCCTACGAGCAGTACTTC.

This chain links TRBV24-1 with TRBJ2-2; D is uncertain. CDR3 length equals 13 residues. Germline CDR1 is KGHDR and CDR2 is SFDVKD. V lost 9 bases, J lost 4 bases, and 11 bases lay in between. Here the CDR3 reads CATSQDGTGELFF. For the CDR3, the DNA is TGTGCCACCTCCCAGGACGGCACCGGGGAGCTGTTTTTT.

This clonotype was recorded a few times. As DNA, the CDR3 is TGCGCCAGCAGCCAAGCGGGGCAATCCTACAATGAGCAGTTCTTC. The encoded protein is CASSQAGQSYNEQFF. The J gene is TRBJ2-1, the V gene TRBV4-1, with D perhaps TRBD1 or TRBD2 (5 bases each). With 1 base removed from V and 1 base from J, the gap between germline ends came to 8 bases. Germline CDR1 MGHRA, CDR2 YSYEKL. This CDR3 contains 15 residues.

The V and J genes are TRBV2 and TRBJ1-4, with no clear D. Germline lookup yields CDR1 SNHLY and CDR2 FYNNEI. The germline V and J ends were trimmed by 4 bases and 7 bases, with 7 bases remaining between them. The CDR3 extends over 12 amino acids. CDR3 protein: CASSGNSEKLFF. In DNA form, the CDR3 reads TGTGCCAGCAGTGGGAATAGTGAAAAACTGTTTTTT.

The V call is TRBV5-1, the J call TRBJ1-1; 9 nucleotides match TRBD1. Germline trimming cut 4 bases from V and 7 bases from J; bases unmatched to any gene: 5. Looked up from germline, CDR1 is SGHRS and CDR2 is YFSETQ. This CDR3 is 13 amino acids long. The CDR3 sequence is CASSRDRDGEAFF. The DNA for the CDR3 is TGCGCCAGCAGCAGGGACAGGGACGGTGAAGCTTTCTTT. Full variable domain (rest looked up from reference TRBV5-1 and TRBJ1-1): KAGVTQTPRYLIKTRGQQVTLSCSPISGHRSVSWYQQTPGQGLQFLFEYFSETQRNKGNFPGRFSGRQFSNSRSEMNVSTLELGDSALYLCASSRDRDGEAFFGQGTRLTVV.

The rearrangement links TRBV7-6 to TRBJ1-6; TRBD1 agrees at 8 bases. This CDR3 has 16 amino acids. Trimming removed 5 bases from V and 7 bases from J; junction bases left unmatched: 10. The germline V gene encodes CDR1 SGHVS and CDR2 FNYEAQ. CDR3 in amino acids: CASSPDRGGRNSPLHF. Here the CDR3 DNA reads TGTGCCAGCAGCCCCGACAGGGGAGGACGAAATTCACCCCTCCACTTT.

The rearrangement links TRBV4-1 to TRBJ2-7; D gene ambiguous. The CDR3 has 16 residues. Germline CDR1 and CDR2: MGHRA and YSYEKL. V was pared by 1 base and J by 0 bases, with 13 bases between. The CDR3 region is CASSQAGPINSYEQYF. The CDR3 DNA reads TGCGCCAGCAGCCAAGCCGGGCCAATCAACTCCTACGAGCAGTACTTC.

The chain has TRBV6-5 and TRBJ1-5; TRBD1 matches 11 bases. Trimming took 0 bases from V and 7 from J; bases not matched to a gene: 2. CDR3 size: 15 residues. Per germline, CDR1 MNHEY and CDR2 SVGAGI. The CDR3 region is CASSYSWTGGQPQHF. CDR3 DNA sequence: TGTGCCAGCAGTTACTCGTGGACAGGGGGCCAGCCCCAGCATTTT.

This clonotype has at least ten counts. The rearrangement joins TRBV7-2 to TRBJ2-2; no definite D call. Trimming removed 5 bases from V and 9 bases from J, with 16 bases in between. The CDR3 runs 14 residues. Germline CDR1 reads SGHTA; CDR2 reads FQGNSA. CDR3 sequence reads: CASSIHLNSRELFF. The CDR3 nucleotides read TGTGCCAGCAGCATCCACTTAAATTCGCGGGAGCTGTTTTTT.

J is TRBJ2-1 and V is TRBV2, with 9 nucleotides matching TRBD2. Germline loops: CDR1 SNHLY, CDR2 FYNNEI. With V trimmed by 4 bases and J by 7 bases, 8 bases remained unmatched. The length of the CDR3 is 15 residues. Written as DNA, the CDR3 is TGTGCCAGCAGTGCGGTGCGGGAGGGTAGGAATGAGCAGTTCTTC. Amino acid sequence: CASSAVREGRNEQFF.